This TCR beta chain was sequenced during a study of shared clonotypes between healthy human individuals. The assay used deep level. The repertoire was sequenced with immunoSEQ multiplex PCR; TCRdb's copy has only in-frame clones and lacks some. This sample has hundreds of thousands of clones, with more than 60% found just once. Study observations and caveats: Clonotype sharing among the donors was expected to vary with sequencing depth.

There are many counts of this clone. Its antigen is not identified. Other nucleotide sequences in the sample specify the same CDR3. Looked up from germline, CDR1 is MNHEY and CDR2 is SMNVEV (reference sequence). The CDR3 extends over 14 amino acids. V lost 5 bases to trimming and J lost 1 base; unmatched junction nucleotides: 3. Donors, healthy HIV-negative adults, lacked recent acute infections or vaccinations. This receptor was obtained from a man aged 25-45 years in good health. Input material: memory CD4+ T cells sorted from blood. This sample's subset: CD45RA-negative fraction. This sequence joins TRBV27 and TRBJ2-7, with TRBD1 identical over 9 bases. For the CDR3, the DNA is TGTGCCAGCAGTGGGACAGGGTGGTCCTACGAGCAGTACTTC. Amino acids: CASSGTGWSYEQYF.